This entry lists 8 T cell receptor beta chains sequenced from one sample in a study of shared clonotypes between healthy human individuals. Assay used: immunoSEQ multiplex PCR; TCRdb lists only in-frame clones, some missing. The sample shows more than 550,000 clones, around 77% of them seen only once. Sequenced material: memory CD4+ T cells sorted from blood. The subset: CD45RA-negative fraction. The origin of the receptors is a woman aged 25 to 45 in good health.

Only a few counts were recorded for this clone. J is TRBJ2-3 and V is TRBV10-2; D is possibly TRBD1 (6 bases). The V and J ends lost 2 bases and 0 bases respectively, with 15 bases between them. There are 17 residues in the CDR3. Germline values: CDR1 WSHSY, CDR2 SAAADI. CDR3 nucleotides: TGCGCCAGCAGTGAGATCTTGGGACAAGAAAGCACAGATACGCAGTATTTT. Its translation: CASSEILGQESTDTQYF.

This clone is a singleton in its sample. V is TRBV5-6 and J is TRBJ2-5; 8 nucleotides agree with TRBD1. CDR3 length: 15 amino acids. V shed 4 bases, J shed 7 bases, and the junction held 12 bases outside the gene matches. Germline CDR1 reads SGHDT; CDR2 reads YYEEEE. The CDR3 sequence: CASSPMGQASGTQYF. In nucleotides, the CDR3 is TGTGCCAGCAGCCCCATGGGACAGGCGTCTGGGACCCAGTACTTC.

V is TRBV6-6 and J is TRBJ1-2; TRBD1 might be the D (5 bases). The CDR3 is made up of 13 amino acids. V was cut by 5 bases and J by 6 bases, with 13 bases left in between. Germline assignment: CDR1 MNHNY and CDR2 SVGAGI (reference sequence). CDR3 coding DNA: TGTGCCAGCAGTAGGCAGGGTAGTGATGGCTACACCTTC. Its protein product is CASSRQGSDGYTF.

The V call is TRBV7-8, the J call TRBJ2-3; D perhaps matches TRBD2 (6 bases). CDR3 length: 14 residues. Germline V gives CDR1 SGHVS, CDR2 FQNEAQ. V shed 5 bases and J shed 4 bases, with 13 bases lying between them. The CDR3 spells CASSLREAPDTQYF. The CDR3 DNA reads as TGTGCCAGCAGCCTTAGGGAGGCGCCAGATACGCAGTATTTT.

The V call is TRBV29-1, the J call TRBJ2-2; D possibly uses TRBD1 or TRBD2 (5 bases each). The germline V gene has CDR1 SQVTM and CDR2 ANQGSEA. V lost 6 bases and J 8 bases, leaving 22 bases between the germline ends. CDR3 length equals 15 residues. The CDR3 region has the DNA TGCAGCGTGGGTCGGGGCCTCTCGGGTACTGGGGAGCTGTTTTTT. Its protein product is CSVGRGLSGTGELFF.

The table lists this clone with a count of one. The J gene is TRBJ1-1, the V gene TRBV19, with 10 bases identical to TRBD1. Germline CDR1 reads LNHDA; CDR2 reads SQIVND (reference sequence). The CDR3 is 14 residues long. Losses at the gene ends were 8 bases for V and 4 bases for J; bases not matched to a gene: 7. CDR3 in DNA: TGTGCCAGTGAGACAGGGGGCGATCCCACTGAAGCTTTCTTT. Amino acids: CASETGGDPTEAFF.

V and J are TRBV15 and TRBJ1-1; possibly TRBD1 for D (6 bases). There are 14 residues in the CDR3. The V gene's germline CDR1 is LNHNV and CDR2 YYDKDF (reference sequence). Trimming shortened V by 9 bases and J by 5 bases, and 19 bases separated the two germline ends. CDR3: CATRGTGRGTEAFF. CDR3 DNA: TGTGCCACAAGGGGCACAGGGAGGGGGACTGAAGCTTTCTTT. The full variable domain, with the rest looked up from reference TRBV15 and TRBJ1-1, is DAMVIQNPRYQVTQFGKPVTLSCSQTLNHNVMYWYQQKSSQAPKLLFHYYDKDFNNEADTPDNFQSRRPNTSFCFLDIRSPGLGDTAMYLCATRGTGRGTEAFFGQGTRLTVV.

This clone was detected only once. The same CDR3 arises from other DNA sequences in this sample as well. This chain uses TRBV18 with TRBJ2-1; D not resolved. Germline CDR1 and CDR2: KGHSH and LQKENI. Trimming cost V 0 bases and J 4 bases, with 10 bases left between them. CDR3 length equals 15 residues. Here the CDR3 reads CASSPPSGGYNEQFF. CDR3 nucleotides: TGTGCCAGCTCACCACCGAGTGGCGGATACAATGAGCAGTTCTTC.